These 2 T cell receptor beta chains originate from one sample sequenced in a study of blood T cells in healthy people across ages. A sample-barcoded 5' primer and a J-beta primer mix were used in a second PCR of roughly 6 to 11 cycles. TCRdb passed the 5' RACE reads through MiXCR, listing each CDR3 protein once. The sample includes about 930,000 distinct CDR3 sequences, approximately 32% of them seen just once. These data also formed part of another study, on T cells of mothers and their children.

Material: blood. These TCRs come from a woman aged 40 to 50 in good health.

The CDR3 sequence: CASSAGGGNQPQHF. CDR3 nucleotides: TGTGCCAGCAGTGCCGGGGGGGGCAATCAGCCCCAGCATTTT. The chain couples TRBV28 to TRBJ1-5, with D perhaps TRBD1 (5 bases). Germline V gene sequence: CDR1 MDHEN, CDR2 SYDVKM. This CDR3 contains 14 residues. V was trimmed by 5 bases and J by 2 bases, leaving 10 bases between them. Full variable domain (outside the CDR3, taken from reference TRBV28 and TRBJ1-5): DVKVTQSSRYLVKRTGEKVFLECVQDMDHENMFWYRQDPGLGLRLIYFSYDVKMKEKGDIPEGYSVSREKKERFSLILESASTNQTSMYLCASSAGGGNQPQHFGDGTRLSIL.

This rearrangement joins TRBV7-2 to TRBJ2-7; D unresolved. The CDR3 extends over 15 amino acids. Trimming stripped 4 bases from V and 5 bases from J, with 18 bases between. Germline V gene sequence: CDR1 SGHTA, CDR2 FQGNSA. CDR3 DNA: TGTGCCAGCAGCTCAACAAGGACGACCAGCGACGAGCAGTACTTC. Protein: CASSSTRTTSDEQYF.